These 32 T cell receptor beta chains share one sample of origin, sequenced in a study of T cells expressing NK-cell markers. With the 5' RACE reads reprocessed, TCRdb shows one record per CDR3 protein and no DNA. Found here are 500,000 or so distinct CDR3 sequences; the top ten clones hold 3% to 4.5%. Sequencing was done on a sample of blood T cells: a sorted CD56 or NKG2C T cell subset, CD4+ or CD8+ T cells, or bulk PBMC T cells (not recorded which). All receptors derive from a man younger than 30 in good health.

V is TRBV7-9 and J is TRBJ1-4; checking the TCRdb D call of TRBD1 is not possible without DNA. The CDR3 runs 14 residues. Germline lookup yields CDR1 SEHNR and CDR2 FQNEAQ (reference sequence). The CDR3: CASTPDRGHEKLFF.

V usage is TRBV7-2 and J usage is TRBJ1-2. The CDR3 length is 14 residues. Germline V gene lookup returns CDR1 SGHTA and CDR2 FQGNSA. The CDR3 sequence: CASSLATALYGYTF.

V and J are TRBV20-1 and TRBJ2-5. Per the germline V gene, CDR1 is DFQATT and CDR2 is SNEGSKA (reference sequence). The CDR3 totals 13 residues. This CDR3 is CSARRRLGETQYF.

The chain's CDR3 is CASSIGLAGSYNEQFF. The chain links TRBV19 to TRBJ2-1; lacking DNA, the TRBD2 call made by TCRdb goes unchecked. The V gene's germline CDR1 is LNHDA and CDR2 SQIVND (reference sequence). The CDR3 is 16 residues long.

The chain links TRBV5-1 to TRBJ2-4. The CDR3 contains 12 residues. Germline V lookup: CDR1 SGHRS, CDR2 YFSETQ. The CDR3 here is CASSGLFNIQYF.

The genes are TRBV7-6 and TRBJ1-5; the TCRdb D gene call, TRBD1, has no DNA to confirm it. This CDR3 comprises 14 residues. CDR1 and CDR2 (germline): SGHVS, FNYEAQ. CDR3 protein: CASSPRSGDQPQHF.

This chain connects TRBV7-2 to TRBJ2-3; TCRdb indicates TRBD1, and absent DNA this call remains unverified. Germline V gene lookup returns CDR1 SGHTA and CDR2 FQGNSA. CDR3 length: 13 residues. CDR3 sequence: CASSPPIGVTQYF. The full variable domain, its missing parts supplied by reference TRBV7-2 and TRBJ2-3, is GAGVSQSPSNKVTEKGKDVELRCDPISGHTALYWYRQSLGQGLEFLIYFQGNSAPDKSGLPSDRFSAERTGGSVSTLTIQRTQQEDSAVYLCASSPPIGVTQYFGPGTRLTVL.

V gene TRBV28 combines with J gene TRBJ2-4; there is no DNA to check the TCRdb D call of TRBD1. The CDR3 extends over 16 amino acids. Germline CDR1 is MDHEN and CDR2 is SYDVKM. CDR3 residues: CASSLLRERGKNIQYF. The full variable domain, completed using reference TRBV28 and TRBJ2-4, is DVKVTQSSRYLVKRTGEKVFLECVQDMDHENMFWYRQDPGLGLRLIYFSYDVKMKEKGDIPEGYSVSREKKERFSLILESASTNQTSMYLCASSLLRERGKNIQYFGAGTRLSVL.

This chain links TRBV6-6 with TRBJ1-5. The CDR3 extends over 12 amino acids. Germline V gives CDR1 MNHNY, CDR2 SVGAGI (reference sequence). CDR3 region: CATSGDNQPQHF.

The chain links TRBV25-1 to TRBJ2-7; TCRdb designates TRBD2, a call that cannot be tested without DNA. Germline assignment: CDR1 MGHDK and CDR2 SYGVNS. This CDR3 region has 16 residues. This CDR3 is CASSERSGRRSYEQYF.

J is TRBJ1-6 and V is TRBV7-9; TCRdb names TRBD1, which stays unverified in the absence of DNA. Germline assignment: CDR1 SEHNR and CDR2 FQNEAQ (reference sequence). The CDR3 has 15 amino acids. The CDR3 here is CASSMGTADNSPLHF.

The chain has TRBV29-1 and TRBJ2-7; TCRdb names TRBD1, which stays unverified in the absence of DNA. Germline V lookup: CDR1 SQVTM, CDR2 ANQGSEA. The CDR3 loop spans 12 amino acids. CDR3: CSVPIQGTEQYF.

The chain uses TRBV5-1 and TRBJ2-1; there is no DNA to check the TCRdb D call of TRBD2. Germline V gene sequence: CDR1 SGHRS, CDR2 YFSETQ. The CDR3 has 16 amino acids. The CDR3 sequence is CASSPQTSGGGHEQFF. Supplemented by reference TRBV5-1 and TRBJ2-1, the full variable domain reads KAGVTQTPRYLIKTRGQQVTLSCSPISGHRSVSWYQQTPGQGLQFLFEYFSETQRNKGNFPGRFSGRQFSNSRSEMNVSTLELGDSALYLCASSPQTSGGGHEQFFGPGTRLTVL.

The V and J genes are TRBV10-3 and TRBJ1-5; TCRdb selects TRBD1, and the lack of DNA leaves this call unchecked. The germline V gene encodes CDR1 ENHRY and CDR2 SYGVKD. The CDR3 is 13 amino acids. This CDR3 is CATETGGGQPQHF.

The CDR3 loop is CSVEEPPRTGQYF. The genes are TRBV29-1 and TRBJ2-7; absent DNA, TCRdb's TRBD1 call cannot be checked. The length of the CDR3 is 13 residues. Germline V gene data show CDR1 as SQVTM and CDR2 as ANQGSEA.

V usage is TRBV29-1 and J usage is TRBJ2-1; TCRdb proposes TRBD1, but this gene call is untestable without DNA. The CDR3 loop spans 14 amino acids. Germline CDR1 and CDR2: SQVTM and ANQGSEA. This CDR3 reads CSAPLAGAYNEQFF.

The chain couples TRBV3-1 to TRBJ2-1; no DNA is available, so the TRBD2 call from TCRdb remains unchecked. The CDR3 length is 19 residues. Germline V lookup: CDR1 LGHDT, CDR2 YNNKEL (reference sequence). This CDR3 reads CASSLKRASGRASYNEQFF.

This CDR3 is CASSGRLAGAHEQFF. V usage is TRBV6-4 and J usage is TRBJ2-1; TCRdb outputs TRBD2, but without DNA this stays unchecked. Germline loops: CDR1 MRHNA, CDR2 SNTAGT. There are 15 residues in the CDR3.

The chain carries TRBV11-2 and TRBJ1-6; TCRdb's D gene call, TRBD1, goes unchecked for lack of DNA. The germline V gene has CDR1 SGHAT and CDR2 FQNNGV. CDR3 length equals 16 residues. CDR3 sequence reads: CASSPVTGGVNSPLHF.

The chain combines TRBV6-1 with TRBJ2-2; without DNA, the TCRdb call of TRBD1 cannot be checked. This CDR3 is 15 amino acids long. CDR1 MNHNS and CDR2 SASEGT come from the germline V gene. The CDR3 protein is CASRPPGQMTGELFF.

The V and J genes are TRBV7-2 and TRBJ1-5; without DNA, the TCRdb call of TRBD1 cannot be checked. The CDR3 spans 15 residues. Germline CDR1 reads SGHTA; CDR2 reads FQGNSA. The CDR3 sequence: CASSLLAGGLQPQHF.

The V and J genes are TRBV7-9 and TRBJ2-3; TCRdb calls TRBD1, which cannot be checked without DNA. CDR1 SEHNR and CDR2 FQNEAQ come from the germline V gene (reference sequence). The CDR3 length is 17 residues. CDR3 region: CASSLAVGAEHTDTQYF.

This chain joins TRBV24-1 and TRBJ2-1; the D call of TRBD1 rests on TCRdb alone, since no DNA is present to check it. There are 15 residues in the CDR3. Germline V gene data show CDR1 as KGHDR and CDR2 as SFDVKD. CDR3 amino acids: CATGPGTGSYNEQFF.

The V call is TRBV7-2, the J call TRBJ2-1. Per the germline V gene, CDR1 is SGHTA and CDR2 is FQGNSA. The CDR3 sequence is 13 residues long. The CDR3 loop is CASSPRSDTEQFF.

The V gene is TRBV24-1, the J gene TRBJ2-1; TCRdb calls TRBD1, which cannot be checked without DNA. The CDR3 sequence is 17 residues long. Germline V gives CDR1 KGHDR, CDR2 SFDVKD. The CDR3 loop is CATSETDRVSSYNEQFF.

This chain uses TRBV29-1 with TRBJ1-2; absent DNA, TCRdb's TRBD1 call cannot be checked. The CDR3 has 13 amino acids. The germline V gene encodes CDR1 SQVTM and CDR2 ANQGSEA. The CDR3 sequence is CSDYRGRGYGYTF.

The chain recombines TRBV7-2 with TRBJ2-3; TCRdb names TRBD1, which stays unverified in the absence of DNA. This CDR3 comprises 15 residues. CDR1 and CDR2 from the germline V gene are SGHTA and FQGNSA. CDR3 residues: CASSVGTGGAYTQYF.

This chain connects TRBV12-3 or TRBV12-4 to TRBJ2-2; TCRdb proposes TRBD1, but this gene call is untestable without DNA. This CDR3 comprises 15 residues. The CDR3: CASNFRGPDTGELFF.

The chain recombines TRBV5-5 with TRBJ2-2. Germline lookup yields CDR1 SGHKS and CDR2 YYEKEE (reference sequence). The CDR3 loop spans 15 amino acids. The CDR3 sequence is CASSLPWGSTGELFF.

The CDR3 protein is CASSFRTGGSDEQFF. V is TRBV12-3 or TRBV12-4 and J is TRBJ2-1; as DNA is missing, the TRBD1 call by TCRdb cannot be tested. The CDR3 has 15 amino acids.

The genes are TRBV7-2 and TRBJ2-1; TCRdb selects TRBD2, and the lack of DNA leaves this call unchecked. This CDR3 is 21 amino acids long. Germline CDR1 reads SGHTA; CDR2 reads FQGNSA. This chain's CDR3 is CASSLLSGTSGRAASYNEQFF.

V usage is TRBV5-1 and J usage is TRBJ2-3; TCRdb's assignment of TRBD1 cannot be checked, as there is no DNA. The germline CDR1 and CDR2 sequences are SGHRS and YFSETQ. The CDR3 totals 12 residues. CDR3 sequence reads: CASSGGADTQYF.